The 3 T cell receptor beta chains presented below share a single source sample, sequenced in a study of T cells in Graves' hyperthyroidism and ophthalmopathy (dated by TCRdb to about 2019). Libraries were constructed by multiplex PCR. Instrument on record: Illumina HiSeq 2000. TCR beta CDR3 regions were amplified from RNA transcripts. A first-round RT-PCR of the TCR CDR3 used the HTBI primer set with the Qiagen OneStep RT-PCR kit. Using fastp trimming at Q25 and MiXCR clonotype assembly, TCRdb reanalyzed the public sequencing data and kept in-frame beta chains. Every distinct CDR3 protein forms one entry, paired with its most common genes and DNA. For this sample there are 650,000 to 850,000 distinct CDR3 sequences; about 19% appear just once. Of the sample, around 17% is held by the ten largest clones. The sample consisted of blood. The receptors stem from a woman aged 50 to 60 with Graves' hyperthyroidism that later progressed to Graves' ophthalmopathy.

This clonotype was seen at least ten times. The V call is TRBV3-1, the J call TRBJ2-3; D gene uncertain. This CDR3 contains 15 residues. V lost 1 base and J 0 bases, leaving 8 bases between the germline ends. CDR1 is LGHDT, CDR2 YNNKEL, per germline (reference sequence). The CDR3 is CASSQGPRSTDTQYF. For the CDR3, the DNA is TGTGCCAGCAGCCAAGGTCCCCGAAGCACAGATACGCAGTATTTT.

CDR3: CSVEGGSLRDEQFF. The CDR3 coding sequence is TGCAGCGTTGAAGGAGGTAGCCTTCGGGATGAGCAGTTCTTC. V and J are TRBV29-1 and TRBJ2-1; D gene uncertain. V lost 1 base to trimming and J lost 8 bases, with 15 bases between them. Germline CDR1 SQVTM, CDR2 ANQGSEA. This CDR3 has 14 amino acids.

At least ten counts were recorded for this clonotype. The chain couples TRBV20-1 to TRBJ2-3; TRBD2 aligns across 7 bases. CDR3 length equals 16 residues. Germline trimming cut 8 bases from V and 0 bases from J; bases unmatched to any gene: 14. Germline V gene data show CDR1 as DFQATT and CDR2 as SNEGSKA (reference sequence). The CDR3 sequence: CSSGNQAGTSTDTQYF. In nucleotides, the CDR3 is TGCAGTTCCGGAAACCAAGCGGGGACTAGCACAGATACGCAGTATTTT.